This TCR beta chain was observed in a study of cytomegalovirus exposure and HLA in healthy donors. Those who donated were healthy bone marrow donors. Likely unrecorded immune exposures existed in these nominally healthy donors. Both 60 Vbeta primers and 13 Jbeta primers went into the PCR. Only in-frame clones appear in the TCRdb table, and some are missing; sequencing was by immunoSEQ multiplex PCR. The data show about 200,000 clones, 86% seen once. The sequencing sample was made of PBMCs. This TCR was sampled from a woman in her 30s in good health and CMV-seronegative.

CDR3 region: CSAEGLSSSTDTQYF. The CDR3 coding sequence is TGCAGCGCCGAAGGCTTATCTAGTAGCACAGATACGCAGTATTTT. The chain recombines TRBV29-1 with TRBJ2-3; D is unresolved. With 7 bases removed from V and 0 bases from J, the gap between germline ends came to 17 bases. This CDR3 region has 15 residues. Per the germline V gene, CDR1 is SQVTM and CDR2 is ANQGSEA.